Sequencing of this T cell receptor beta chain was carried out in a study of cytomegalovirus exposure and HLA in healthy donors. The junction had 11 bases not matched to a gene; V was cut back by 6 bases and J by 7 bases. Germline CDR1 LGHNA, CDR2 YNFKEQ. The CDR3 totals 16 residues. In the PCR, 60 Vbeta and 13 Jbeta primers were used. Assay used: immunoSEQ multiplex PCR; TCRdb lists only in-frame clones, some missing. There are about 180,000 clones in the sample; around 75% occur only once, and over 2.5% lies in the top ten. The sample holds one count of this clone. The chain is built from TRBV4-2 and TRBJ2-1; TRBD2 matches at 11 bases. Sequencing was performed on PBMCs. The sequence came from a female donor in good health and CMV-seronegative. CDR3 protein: CASREMLASGRNEQFF. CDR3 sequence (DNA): TGTGCCAGCAGGGAGATGTTGGCTAGCGGGAGGAATGAGCAGTTCTTC.